The text below deals with one T cell receptor beta chain. Antigen specificity is unknown. CDR3 length equals 15 residues. Germline V gives CDR1 KGHSH, CDR2 LQKENI. Trimming at V came to 5 bases and at J to 5 bases, leaving 11 bases not matched to a gene. This specimen belongs to a study of a mutant IDH1 vaccine in newly diagnosed glioma. Some clones are missing from TCRdb's copy, which holds only in-frame ones; the method was immunoSEQ multiplex PCR. The sample consists of about 40,000 clones, approximately 89% of them appearing once. Time point denoted: week 5, during vaccination. Doses consisted of 300 ug of mutant IDH1 20-mer peptide each, paired with topical imiquimod.

The chain employs TRBV18 and TRBJ2-5; 7 bases fit TRBD2. The sequencing used PBMCs, collected from a glioma patient whose treatment included an IDH1 peptide vaccine. The receptor's source is a man aged 50-59 years with glioma. DNA for the CDR3: TGTGCCAGCTCATCCTCAGCGGGACCCATCGAGACCCAGTACTTC. It translates to CASSSSAGPIETQYF.